This T cell receptor (beta chain) was sequenced during a study of control samples from healthy donors and cancer patients. The assay was immunoSEQ multiplex PCR, and TCRdb's table has in-frame clones only and misses some. The sample gives more than 100,000 clones, approximately 90% of which show up once; roughly 8.8% is in the top ten. The germline gives CDR1 MNHEY, CDR2 SVGAGI. Deletions cut 7 bases from V and 7 bases from J, with 17 bases between. CDR3 length: 14 amino acids. The chain joins TRBV6-5 to TRBJ1-5, with D tentatively TRBD1 (6 bases). The origin of this receptor is a man between 18 and 35 years old in good health. Sequencing used blood. The CDR3 DNA follows: TGTGCCAGCACTTGGGGGCAGGTAAACCAGCCCCAGCATTTT. It specifies CASTWGQVNQPQHF.